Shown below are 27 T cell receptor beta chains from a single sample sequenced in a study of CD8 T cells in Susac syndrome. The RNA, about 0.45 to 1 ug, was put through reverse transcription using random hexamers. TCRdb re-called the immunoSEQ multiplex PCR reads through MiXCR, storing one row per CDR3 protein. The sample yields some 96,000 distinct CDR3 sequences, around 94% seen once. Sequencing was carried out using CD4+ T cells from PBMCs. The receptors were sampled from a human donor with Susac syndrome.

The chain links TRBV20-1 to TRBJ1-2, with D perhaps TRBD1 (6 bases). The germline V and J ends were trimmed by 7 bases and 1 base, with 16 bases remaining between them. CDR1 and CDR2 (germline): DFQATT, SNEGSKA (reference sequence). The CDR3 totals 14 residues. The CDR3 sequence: CSGAGGADNYGYTF. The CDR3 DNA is TGCAGTGGGGCCGGGGGGGCCGATAACTATGGCTACACCTTC.

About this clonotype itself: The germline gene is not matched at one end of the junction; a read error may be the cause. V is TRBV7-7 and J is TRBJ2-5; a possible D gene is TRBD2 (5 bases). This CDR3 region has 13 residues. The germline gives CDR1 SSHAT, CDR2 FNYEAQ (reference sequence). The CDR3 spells CASSPPGMETQYF. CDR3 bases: TGTGCTAGCAGCCCCCCGGGGATGGAGACCCAGTACTTC. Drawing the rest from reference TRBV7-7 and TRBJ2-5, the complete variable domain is GAGVSQSPRYKVTKRGQDVTLRCDPISSHATLYWYQQALGQGPEFLTYFNYEAQPDKSGLPSDRFSAERPEGSISTLTIQRTEQRDSAMYRCASSPPGMETQYFGPGTRLLVL.

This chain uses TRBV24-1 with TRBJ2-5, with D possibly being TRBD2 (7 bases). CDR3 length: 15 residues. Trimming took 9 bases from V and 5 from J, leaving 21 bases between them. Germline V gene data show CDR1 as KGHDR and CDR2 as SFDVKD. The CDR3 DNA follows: TGTGCCACCGGGCCTGCGGGGGCCGAGAGGGAGACCCAGTACTTC. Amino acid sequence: CATGPAGAERETQYF.

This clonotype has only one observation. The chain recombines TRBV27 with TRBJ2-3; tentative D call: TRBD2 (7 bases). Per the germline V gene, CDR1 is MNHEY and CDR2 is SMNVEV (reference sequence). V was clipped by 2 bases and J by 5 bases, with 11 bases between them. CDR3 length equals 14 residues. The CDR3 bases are TGTGCCAGCAGTTTAGGGGGGGCCCAAGATACGCAGTATTTT. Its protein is CASSLGGAQDTQYF.

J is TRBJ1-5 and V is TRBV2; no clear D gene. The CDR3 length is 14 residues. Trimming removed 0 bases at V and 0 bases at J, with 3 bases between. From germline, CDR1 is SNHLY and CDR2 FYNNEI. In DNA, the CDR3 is TGTGCCAGCAGTGAAGCCTATAGCAATCAGCCCCAGCATTTT. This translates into CASSEAYSNQPQHF.

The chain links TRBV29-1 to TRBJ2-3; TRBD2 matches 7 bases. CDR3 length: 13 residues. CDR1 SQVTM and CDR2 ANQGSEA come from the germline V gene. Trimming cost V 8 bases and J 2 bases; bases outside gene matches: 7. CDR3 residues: CSSQRGSTDTQYF. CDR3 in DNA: TGCAGCTCACAGCGGGGTTCCACAGATACGCAGTATTTT.

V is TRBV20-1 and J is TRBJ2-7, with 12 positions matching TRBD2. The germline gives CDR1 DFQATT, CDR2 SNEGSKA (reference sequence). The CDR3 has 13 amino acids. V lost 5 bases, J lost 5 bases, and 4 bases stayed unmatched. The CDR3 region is CSAGGLAGDEQYF. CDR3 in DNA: TGCAGTGCTGGGGGACTAGCGGGTGACGAGCAGTACTTC.

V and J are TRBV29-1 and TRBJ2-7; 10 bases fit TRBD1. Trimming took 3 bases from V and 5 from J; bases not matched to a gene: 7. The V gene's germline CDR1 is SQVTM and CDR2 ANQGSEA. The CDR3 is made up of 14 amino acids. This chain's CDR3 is CSVESGQGPHEQYF. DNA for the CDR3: TGCAGCGTTGAGTCGGGACAGGGGCCCCACGAGCAGTACTTC.

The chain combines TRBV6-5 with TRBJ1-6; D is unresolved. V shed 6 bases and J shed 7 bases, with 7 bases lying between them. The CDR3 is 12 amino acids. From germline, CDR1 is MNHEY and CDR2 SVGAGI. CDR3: CASSWENSPLHF. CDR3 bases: TGTGCCAGCAGCTGGGAAAATTCACCCCTCCACTTT.

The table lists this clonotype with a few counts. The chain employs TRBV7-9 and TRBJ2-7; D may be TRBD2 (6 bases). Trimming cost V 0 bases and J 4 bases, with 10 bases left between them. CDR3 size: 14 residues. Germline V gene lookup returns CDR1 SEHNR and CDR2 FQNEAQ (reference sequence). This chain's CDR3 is CASSLAFGTYEQYF. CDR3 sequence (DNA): TGTGCCAGCAGCTTAGCGTTCGGGACTTACGAGCAGTACTTC.

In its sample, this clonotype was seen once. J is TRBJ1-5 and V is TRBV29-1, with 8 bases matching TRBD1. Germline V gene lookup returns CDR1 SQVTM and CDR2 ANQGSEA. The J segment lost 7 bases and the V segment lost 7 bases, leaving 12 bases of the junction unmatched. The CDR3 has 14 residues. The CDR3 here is CSAQSGDRSQPQHF. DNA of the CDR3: TGCAGCGCTCAGTCGGGGGACAGGTCGCAGCCCCAGCATTTT. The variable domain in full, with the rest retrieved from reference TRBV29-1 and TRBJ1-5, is SAVISQKPSRDICQRGTSLTIQCQVDSQVTMMFWYRQQPGQSLTLIATANQGSEATYESGFVIDKFPISRPNLTFSTLTVSNMSPEDSSIYLCSAQSGDRSQPQHFGDGTRLSIL.

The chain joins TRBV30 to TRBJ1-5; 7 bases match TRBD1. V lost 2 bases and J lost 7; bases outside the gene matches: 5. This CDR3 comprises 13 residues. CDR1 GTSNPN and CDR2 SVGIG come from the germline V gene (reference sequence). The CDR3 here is CAWSRDSSQPQHF. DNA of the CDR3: TGTGCCTGGAGTCGGGACAGTTCACAGCCCCAGCATTTT.

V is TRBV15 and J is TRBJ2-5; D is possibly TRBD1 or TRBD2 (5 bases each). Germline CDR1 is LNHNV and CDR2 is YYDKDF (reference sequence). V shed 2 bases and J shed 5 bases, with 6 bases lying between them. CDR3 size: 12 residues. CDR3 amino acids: CATSRWGETQYF. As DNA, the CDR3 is TGTGCCACCAGCAGATGGGGGGAGACCCAGTACTTC.

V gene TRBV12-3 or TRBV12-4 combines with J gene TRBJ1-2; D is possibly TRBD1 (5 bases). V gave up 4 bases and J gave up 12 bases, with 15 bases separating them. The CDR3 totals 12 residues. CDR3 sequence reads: CASSSGHGMDTF. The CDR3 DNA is TGTGCCAGCAGTTCAGGACACGGGATGGACACCTTC.

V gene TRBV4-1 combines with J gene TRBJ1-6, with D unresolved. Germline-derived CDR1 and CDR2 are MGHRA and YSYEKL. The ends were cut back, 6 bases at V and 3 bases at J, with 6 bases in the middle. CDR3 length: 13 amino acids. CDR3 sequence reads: CASSRIYNSPLHF. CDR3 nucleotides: TGCGCCAGCAGTCGAATCTATAATTCACCCCTCCACTTT.

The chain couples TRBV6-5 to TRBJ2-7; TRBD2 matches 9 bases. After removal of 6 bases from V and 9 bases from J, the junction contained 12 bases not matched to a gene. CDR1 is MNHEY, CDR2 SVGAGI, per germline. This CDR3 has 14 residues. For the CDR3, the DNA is TGTGCCAGCAGGGTTAGCGGGGGAGCTTTAGGGCAGTACTTC. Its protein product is CASRVSGGALGQYF.

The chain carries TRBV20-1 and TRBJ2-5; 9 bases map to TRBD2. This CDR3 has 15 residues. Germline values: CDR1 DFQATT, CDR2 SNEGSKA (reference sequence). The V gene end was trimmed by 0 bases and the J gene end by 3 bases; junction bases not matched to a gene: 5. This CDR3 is CSARDGGGGEETQYF. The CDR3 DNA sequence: TGCAGTGCTAGAGATGGAGGCGGGGGGGAAGAGACCCAGTACTTC.

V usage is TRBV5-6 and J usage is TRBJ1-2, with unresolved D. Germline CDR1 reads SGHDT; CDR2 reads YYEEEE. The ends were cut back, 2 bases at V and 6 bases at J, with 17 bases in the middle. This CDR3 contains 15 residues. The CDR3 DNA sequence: TGTGCCAGCAGCTTACCCCGACGCTCCGTGGATGGCTACACCTTC. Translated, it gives CASSLPRRSVDGYTF.

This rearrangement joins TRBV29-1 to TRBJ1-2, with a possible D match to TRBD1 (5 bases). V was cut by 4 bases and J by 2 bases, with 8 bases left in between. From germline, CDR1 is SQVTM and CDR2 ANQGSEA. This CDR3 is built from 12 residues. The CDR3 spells CSVADMNYGYTF. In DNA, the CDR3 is TGCAGCGTTGCGGACATGAACTATGGCTACACCTTC. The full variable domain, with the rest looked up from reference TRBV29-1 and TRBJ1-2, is SAVISQKPSRDICQRGTSLTIQCQVDSQVTMMFWYRQQPGQSLTLIATANQGSEATYESGFVIDKFPISRPNLTFSTLTVSNMSPEDSSIYLCSVADMNYGYTFGSGTRLTVV.

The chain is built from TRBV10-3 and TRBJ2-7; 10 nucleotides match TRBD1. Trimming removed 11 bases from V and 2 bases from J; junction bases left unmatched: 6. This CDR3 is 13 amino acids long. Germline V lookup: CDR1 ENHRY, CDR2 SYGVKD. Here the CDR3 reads CAVSDRGPYEQYF. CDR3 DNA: TGTGCCGTTTCTGACAGGGGGCCCTACGAGCAGTACTTC.

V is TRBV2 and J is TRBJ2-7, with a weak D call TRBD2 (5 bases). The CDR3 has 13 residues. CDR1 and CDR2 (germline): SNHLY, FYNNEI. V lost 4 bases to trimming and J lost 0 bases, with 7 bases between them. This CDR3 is CASSVGDSYEQYF. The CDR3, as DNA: TGTGCCAGCAGTGTCGGGGACTCCTACGAGCAGTACTTC.

The CDR3 region has the DNA TGCAGTGACAGGGGGCGGGGAGAGACCCAGTACTTC. As protein: CSDRGRGETQYF. This chain links TRBV29-1 with TRBJ2-5, with TRBD1 identical over 10 bases. CDR1 is SQVTM, CDR2 ANQGSEA, per germline. This CDR3 has 12 residues.

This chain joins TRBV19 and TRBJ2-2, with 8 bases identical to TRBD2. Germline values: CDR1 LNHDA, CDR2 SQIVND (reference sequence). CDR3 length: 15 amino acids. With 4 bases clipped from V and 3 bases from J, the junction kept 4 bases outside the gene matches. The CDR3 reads CASSTRLAHTGELFF. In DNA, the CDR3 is TGTGCCAGTAGTACACGACTAGCGCACACCGGGGAGCTGTTTTTT.

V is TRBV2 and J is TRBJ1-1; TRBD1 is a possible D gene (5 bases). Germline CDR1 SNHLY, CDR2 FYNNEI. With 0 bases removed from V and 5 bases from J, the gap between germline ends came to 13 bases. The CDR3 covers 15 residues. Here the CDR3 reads CASSEARGPGTEAFF. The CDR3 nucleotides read TGTGCCAGCAGTGAAGCGCGGGGCCCAGGGACTGAAGCTTTCTTT.

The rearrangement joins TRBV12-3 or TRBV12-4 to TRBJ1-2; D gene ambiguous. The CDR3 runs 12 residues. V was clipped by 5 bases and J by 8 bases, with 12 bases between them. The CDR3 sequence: CASSRDMGGYTF. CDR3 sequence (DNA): TGTGCCAGCAGTCGGGATATGGGAGGCTACACCTTC.

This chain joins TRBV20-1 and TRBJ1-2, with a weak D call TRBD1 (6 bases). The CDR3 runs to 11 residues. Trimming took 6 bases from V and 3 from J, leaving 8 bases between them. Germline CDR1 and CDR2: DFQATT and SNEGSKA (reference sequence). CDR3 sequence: CSAEGDYGYTF. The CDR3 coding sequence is TGCAGTGCAGAGGGGGACTATGGCTACACCTTC.

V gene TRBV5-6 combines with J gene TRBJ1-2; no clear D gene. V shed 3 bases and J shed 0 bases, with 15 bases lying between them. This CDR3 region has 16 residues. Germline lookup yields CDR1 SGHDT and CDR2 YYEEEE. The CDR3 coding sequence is TGTGCCAGCAGCTGGATCGGGGAGTCCACTAACTATGGCTACACCTTC. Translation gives CASSWIGESTNYGYTF.